Below, 21 T cell receptor beta chains from the same sample are listed, as sequenced in a study of response to subunit inactivated influenza vaccine (dated by TCRdb to between 2017 and 2018). Receptor libraries were prepared by RT-PCR. Data came from an Illumina HiSeq 2500. The public reads were run again by TCRdb, first through fastp at Q25 and then through MiXCR, and only productive beta chains were kept. Rows merge per CDR3 protein into single entries with the most common DNA and genes. In this sample the table shows fewer than 700,000 distinct CDR3 sequences, 13% of which occur a single time. The ten largest make up around 14% of the sample. In light of the paper, this sample's time point label describes: more than 35 days after influenza vaccine administration. The source material was PBMCs from blood, sampled roughly 45 days after vaccination. The source is a man aged 50 to 59 who received an inactivated influenza vaccine. Donor details come from another sample of the same person, matched by shared clones.

This chain uses TRBV6-2 or TRBV6-3 with TRBJ1-6; the D is unclear. Trimming pared 8 bases from V and 7 bases from J, leaving 9 bases between. CDR3 length equals 12 residues. Germline-derived CDR1 and CDR2 are MNHEY and SVGEGT. The CDR3: CASWGSNSPLHF. The CDR3 region has the DNA TGTGCCAGCTGGGGATCGAATTCACCCCTCCACTTT.

The chain carries TRBV5-6 and TRBJ2-1; D is uncertain. The germline V gene has CDR1 SGHDT and CDR2 YYEEEE. The ends were cut back, 8 bases at V and 9 bases at J, with 18 bases in the middle. The CDR3 contains 13 residues. In nucleotides, the CDR3 is TGTGCCAGTACGGAACATCGGGTGGGTGAGCAGTTCTTC. This translates into CASTEHRVGEQFF.

The chain couples TRBV9 to TRBJ2-3; 15 bases align to TRBD2. CDR1 and CDR2 from the germline V gene are SGDLS and YYNGEE. The V and J ends lost 0 bases and 8 bases, in that order; junction bases with no gene match: 7. The CDR3 covers 17 residues. Written as DNA, the CDR3 is TGTGCCAGCAGCGTAGGGGCGGGACTAGCGGGAGGTACTACGCAGTATTTT. Residues: CASSVGAGLAGGTTQYF. The full variable domain, with the rest looked up from reference TRBV9 and TRBJ2-3, is DSGVTQTPKHLITATGQRVTLRCSPRSGDLSVYWYQQSLDQGLQFLIQYYNGEERAKGNILERFSAQQFPDLHSELNLSSLELGDSALYFCASSVGAGLAGGTTQYFGPGTRLTVL.

The rearrangement joins TRBV5-5 to TRBJ1-1, with D possibly matching TRBD1 (5 bases). The CDR3 loop spans 13 amino acids. In germline, CDR1 is SGHKS, CDR2 YYEKEE (reference sequence). The V gene lost 2 bases and the J gene lost 4 bases, with 9 bases spanning the gap. The CDR3 nucleotides read TGTGCCAGCAGCTTTTTGGGGCCCACTGAAGCTTTCTTT. Translated, it gives CASSFLGPTEAFF.

This clonotype was recorded at least ten times. J is TRBJ1-6 and V is TRBV18; D call uncertain. V was clipped by 4 bases and J by 7 bases, with 5 bases between them. This CDR3 spans 12 amino acids. The germline V gene has CDR1 KGHSH and CDR2 LQKENI. CDR3 region: CASSHGNSPLHF. CDR3 nucleotide sequence: TGTGCCAGCTCACACGGAAATTCACCCCTCCACTTT.

This clonotype was counted at least ten times. The chain links TRBV27 to TRBJ2-3; a possible D gene is TRBD2 (6 bases). Trimming left V 10 bases short and J 5 bases short, with 16 bases between. The CDR3 runs to 13 residues. Germline loops: CDR1 MNHEY, CDR2 SMNVEV (reference sequence). The DNA for the CDR3 is TGTGCCACCGGTGGGACTTCAGAAGATACGCAGTATTTT. This sequence encodes CATGGTSEDTQYF.

This clonotype was observed a few times. V and J are TRBV9 and TRBJ2-1, with 8 bases matching TRBD1. The junction had 4 bases not matched to a gene; V was cut back by 2 bases and J by 3 bases. Germline values: CDR1 SGDLS, CDR2 YYNGEE. The CDR3 runs to 15 residues. The CDR3 protein is CASSVGTGYYNEQFF. The CDR3 DNA sequence: TGTGCCAGCAGCGTCGGGACAGGCTACTACAATGAGCAGTTCTTC.

This clonotype was detected ten times or more. V gene TRBV20-1 combines with J gene TRBJ2-1, with D possibly TRBD2 on 5 matching bases. This CDR3 comprises 17 residues. Germline-derived CDR1 and CDR2 are DFQATT and SNEGSKA (reference sequence). The V end was cut by 0 bases, the J end by 0 bases, with 15 bases between. The CDR3 DNA reads TGCAGTGCTAGAGATATTGGGCGGGTTAGCTCCTACAATGAGCAGTTCTTC. Translated: CSARDIGRVSSYNEQFF.

This clonotype was picked up a small number of times. V is TRBV6-2 or TRBV6-3 and J is TRBJ2-2; D not certain. Looked up from germline, CDR1 is MNHEY and CDR2 is SVGEGT. Trimming stripped 2 bases from V and 5 bases from J, with 6 bases between. The CDR3 loop spans 13 amino acids. The CDR3 DNA reads as TGTGCCAGCAGTTACATGTCGACCGGGGAGCTGTTTTTT. This translates into CASSYMSTGELFF.

This clonotype was seen ten or more times. The V and J genes are TRBV15 and TRBJ1-5, with no clear D. Trimming removed 0 bases from V and 1 base from J, with 10 bases in between. Germline values: CDR1 LNHNV, CDR2 YYDKDF (reference sequence). The CDR3 loop spans 16 amino acids. The CDR3 region is CATSRDYDGSNQPQHF. The CDR3 DNA reads as TGTGCCACCAGCAGAGACTATGACGGGAGCAATCAGCCCCAGCATTTT.

This clonotype has ten or more counts. The chain carries TRBV6-2 or TRBV6-3 and TRBJ2-7; a possible D gene is TRBD2 (5 bases). Trimming shortened V by 3 bases and J by 4 bases, and 7 bases separated the two germline ends. In germline, CDR1 is MNHEY, CDR2 SVGEGT. The CDR3 length is 12 residues. This CDR3 is CASSYEGYEQYF. CDR3 bases: TGTGCCAGCAGTTATGAGGGTTACGAGCAGTACTTC.

The V gene is TRBV20-1, the J gene TRBJ1-1; TRBD1 aligns across 8 bases. The CDR3 consists of 14 residues. V lost 0 bases and J lost 4; bases outside the gene matches: 4. Germline V gives CDR1 DFQATT, CDR2 SNEGSKA (reference sequence). The CDR3 reads CSARDRDRFTEAFF. The CDR3 DNA reads TGCAGTGCTAGAGATCGGGACAGGTTCACTGAAGCTTTCTTT.

The rearrangement joins TRBV20-1 to TRBJ1-2; D call uncertain. The CDR3 has 15 amino acids. The germline V gene encodes CDR1 DFQATT and CDR2 SNEGSKA (reference sequence). V lost 0 bases, J lost 6 bases, and 17 bases lay in between. CDR3 sequence (DNA): TGCAGTGCTAGAGACGCCCAGACACCCAGAGATGGCTACACCTTC. It specifies CSARDAQTPRDGYTF.

This clonotype was seen a few times. This rearrangement joins TRBV5-1 to TRBJ2-2; either TRBD1 or TRBD2 may supply D (5 bases each). This CDR3 is 17 amino acids long. Germline loops: CDR1 SGHRS, CDR2 YFSETQ. Trimming took off 3 bases at V and 3 bases at J, with 18 bases between the two ends. The CDR3 sequence is CASSSGPGALYTGELFF. The CDR3 bases are TGCGCCAGCAGCTCCGGCCCCGGGGCCCTATACACCGGGGAGCTGTTTTTT.

This clonotype came up a few times. The chain couples TRBV18 to TRBJ2-7; D is possibly TRBD2 (6 bases). The germline V gene has CDR1 KGHSH and CDR2 LQKENI. Trimming cost V 0 bases and J 1 base, with 25 bases left between them. This CDR3 is 20 amino acids long. This CDR3 reads CASSPPRAGTEKRLSYEQYF. The CDR3 nucleotides read TGTGCCAGCTCACCACCCCGTGCTGGGACTGAGAAGCGACTTTCCTACGAGCAGTACTTC.

The table lists this clonotype with a few counts. The chain carries TRBV6-2 or TRBV6-3 and TRBJ1-5; the D gene is possibly TRBD1 (6 bases). There are 17 residues in the CDR3. CDR1 is MNHEY, CDR2 SVGEGT, per germline. Trimming cost V 2 bases and J 4 bases, with 18 bases left between them. CDR3 residues: CASSYSHRVGGNQPQHF. CDR3 coding DNA: TGTGCCAGCAGTTACAGCCACAGGGTTGGAGGGAATCAGCCCCAGCATTTT.

The chain employs TRBV6-1 and TRBJ2-7; TRBD2 matches at 7 bases. The germline V gene has CDR1 MNHNS and CDR2 SASEGT. The CDR3 runs to 14 residues. The V and J ends lost 7 bases and 2 bases, in that order; junction bases with no gene match: 8. CDR3 region: CASNLVAGAYEQYF. The CDR3 DNA is TGTGCCAGCAACCTAGTGGCGGGAGCCTACGAGCAGTACTTC.

This clonotype was recorded many times. The rearrangement joins TRBV6-6 to TRBJ1-5; D gene uncertain. Germline CDR1 MNHNY, CDR2 SVGAGI (reference sequence). The CDR3 is 12 amino acids. V was shortened by 5 bases and J by 0 bases, with 2 bases between the two germline ends. DNA for the CDR3: TGTGCCAGCAGTGGTAGCAATCAGCCCCAGCATTTT. Protein sequence: CASSGSNQPQHF.

J is TRBJ2-3 and V is TRBV4-1, with a tentative D call TRBD2 (5 bases). V was shortened by 0 bases and J by 9 bases, with 16 bases between the two germline ends. There are 15 residues in the CDR3. The germline V gene has CDR1 MGHRA and CDR2 YSYEKL. DNA for the CDR3: TGCGCCAGCAGCCAAGATGGCTCCGTTGAGGGCACGCAGTATTTT. Translation: CASSQDGSVEGTQYF.

Many counts were recorded for this clonotype. The chain combines TRBV12-3 or TRBV12-4 with TRBJ2-1; 8 positions match TRBD2. The CDR3 totals 17 residues. After removal of 3 bases from V and 5 bases from J, the junction contained 12 bases not matched to a gene. The CDR3: CASSFYRLRAGDNEQFF. The CDR3 region has the DNA TGTGCCAGCAGTTTCTACCGACTCCGAGCGGGAGACAATGAGCAGTTCTTC.

The chain has TRBV5-1 and TRBJ2-1; D possibly corresponds to TRBD1 (6 bases). This CDR3 region has 14 residues. The germline V and J ends were trimmed by 1 base and 5 bases, with 10 bases remaining between them. Germline lookup yields CDR1 SGHRS and CDR2 YFSETQ. CDR3 loop: CASSLRGLHNEQFF. The CDR3 nucleotides read TGCGCCAGCAGCTTGAGGGGGTTGCACAATGAGCAGTTCTTC.